These T cell receptor beta chains were read from a single sample in a study of T-cell memory formation after mild COVID-19. TCRdb re-called the 5' RACE reads with MiXCR, one entry per CDR3 protein. In the table there are roughly 500,000 distinct CDR3 sequences, about 20% of which are singletons. Material: PBMCs or a T cell subset sorted from them (not recorded which). These receptors all come from an adult woman who had mild COVID-19 (a few samples of this study predate the infection). Cell type and time point are not known. The CDR3 runs from the conserved cysteine through the conserved F or W. The D gene is left open where the match is weak. Only part of the rows carry a size: once, few, many, or a class if the clone is expanded.

abundance: few; v_gene: TRBV6-2/TRBV6-3; j_gene: TRBJ1-5; d_gene: NA; CDR3aa: CASSTGVQPQHF; CDR3nt: TGTGCCAGCAGTACTGGGGTTCAGCCCCAGCATTTT
abundance: few; v_gene: TRBV6-5; j_gene: TRBJ2-2; d_gene: NA; CDR3aa: CASSYKVDSGNTGELFF; CDR3nt: TGTGCCAGCAGTTACAAAGTCGACAGCGGGAACACCGGGGAGCTGTTTTTT
abundance: NA; v_gene: TRBV7-9; j_gene: TRBJ2-7; d_gene: NA; CDR3aa: CASSLVASDAYEQYF; CDR3nt: TGTGCCAGCAGCTTAGTAGCTAGCGACGCATACGAGCAGTACTTC
abundance: few; v_gene: TRBV29-1; j_gene: TRBJ2-7; d_gene: TRBD1; CDR3aa: CSAGDRVLSEQYF; CDR3nt: TGCAGCGCCGGGGACAGGGTTCTGTCCGAGCAGTACTTC
abundance: few; v_gene: TRBV6-6; j_gene: TRBJ1-6; d_gene: NA; CDR3aa: CASNTGKYNSPLHF; CDR3nt: TGTGCCAGCAATACAGGGAAGTATAATTCACCCCTCCACTTT
abundance: many; v_gene: TRBV20-1; j_gene: TRBJ2-3; d_gene: NA; CDR3aa: CSARVGRPQYF; CDR3nt: TGCAGTGCTAGAGTGGGACGTCCGCAGTATTTT
abundance: NA; v_gene: TRBV18; j_gene: TRBJ2-3; d_gene: TRBD2; CDR3aa: CASSPPAGVTDTQYF; CDR3nt: TGTGCCAGCTCACCACCGGCGGGGGTCACAGATACGCAGTATTTT
abundance: NA; v_gene: TRBV5-4; j_gene: TRBJ2-7; d_gene: NA; CDR3aa: CASSSGTGPSSYEQYF; CDR3nt: TGTGCCAGCAGCTCCGGGACGGGGCCAAGCTCCTACGAGCAGTACTTC
abundance: few; v_gene: TRBV29-1; j_gene: TRBJ1-2; d_gene: NA; CDR3aa: CSVPGGGYGYTF; CDR3nt: TGCAGCGTTCCCGGGGGGGGCTATGGCTACACCTTC
abundance: few; v_gene: TRBV7-3; j_gene: TRBJ2-1; d_gene: TRBD1; CDR3aa: CASSLTGQGYEQFF; CDR3nt: TGTGCCAGCAGCTTAACCGGACAGGGGTATGAGCAGTTCTTC
abundance: NA; v_gene: TRBV4-1; j_gene: TRBJ2-5; d_gene: TRBD2; CDR3aa: CASSQDSAGGWETQYF; CDR3nt: TGCGCCAGCAGCCAAGATTCTGCGGGAGGCTGGGAGACCCAGTACTTC
abundance: few; v_gene: TRBV7-2; j_gene: TRBJ2-2; d_gene: NA; CDR3aa: CASNPGTFTGELFF; CDR3nt: TGTGCCAGCAACCCCGGGACATTCACCGGGGAGCTGTTTTTT
abundance: few; v_gene: TRBV9; j_gene: TRBJ1-1; d_gene: NA; CDR3aa: CASSAGGMNTEAFF; CDR3nt: TGTGCCAGCAGCGCGGGGGGGATGAACACTGAAGCTTTCTTT
abundance: NA; v_gene: TRBV2; j_gene: TRBJ2-5; d_gene: TRBD2; CDR3aa: CASHERGARETQYF; CDR3nt: TGTGCCAGCCATGAGCGGGGGGCAAGAGAGACCCAGTACTTC
abundance: few; v_gene: TRBV4-3; j_gene: TRBJ1-2; d_gene: TRBD1; CDR3aa: CASSLQYMGQGGYGYTF; CDR3nt: TGCGCCAGCAGCCTCCAGTATATGGGACAGGGAGGCTATGGCTACACCTTC
abundance: few; v_gene: TRBV7-2; j_gene: TRBJ2-2; d_gene: TRBD2; CDR3aa: CASSPRLLRDYTGELFF; CDR3nt: TGTGCCAGCAGCCCCCGTCTCCTCCGGGACTACACGGGGGAGCTGTTTTTT
abundance: NA; v_gene: TRBV12-3/TRBV12-4; j_gene: TRBJ1-5; d_gene: NA; CDR3aa: CASSLSANQPQHF; CDR3nt: TGTGCCAGCAGTTTATCCGCCAATCAGCCCCAGCATTTT
abundance: NA; v_gene: TRBV5-4; j_gene: TRBJ2-6; d_gene: TRBD1; CDR3aa: CASSPRTGSGSGANVLTF; CDR3nt: TGTGCCAGCAGCCCGCGGACAGGATCGGGCTCTGGGGCCAACGTCCTGACTTTC
abundance: few; v_gene: TRBV7-9; j_gene: TRBJ1-2; d_gene: NA; CDR3aa: CASSLAVRGYTF; CDR3nt: TGTGCCAGCAGCTTAGCCGTTCGGGGCTACACCTTC
abundance: few; v_gene: TRBV20-1; j_gene: TRBJ1-5; d_gene: NA; CDR3aa: CSARWGANQPQHF; CDR3nt: TGCAGTGCTAGATGGGGGGCCAATCAGCCCCAGCATTTT
abundance: NA; v_gene: TRBV29-1; j_gene: TRBJ2-7; d_gene: NA; CDR3aa: CSVAGGRREQYF; CDR3nt: TGCAGCGTTGCAGGTGGGCGGCGAGAGCAGTACTTC
abundance: NA; v_gene: TRBV11-2; j_gene: TRBJ2-1; d_gene: TRBD2; CDR3aa: CASSLILAGNNEQFF; CDR3nt: TGTGCCAGCAGCTTAATACTAGCGGGAAACAATGAGCAGTTCTTC
abundance: few; v_gene: TRBV5-4; j_gene: TRBJ2-7; d_gene: NA; CDR3aa: CASSLGGAGASYEQYF; CDR3nt: TGTGCCAGCAGCTTGGGAGGCGCGGGGGCCTCCTACGAGCAGTACTTC
abundance: NA; v_gene: TRBV6-1; j_gene: TRBJ1-1; d_gene: TRBD1; CDR3aa: CASSRGLTEAFF; CDR3nt: TGTGCCAGCAGCAGGGGGCTCACTGAAGCTTTCTTT
abundance: NA; v_gene: TRBV27; j_gene: TRBJ2-1; d_gene: NA; CDR3aa: CASSLSRGTYNEQFF; CDR3nt: TGTGCCAGCAGTTTATCCCGGGGGACCTACAATGAGCAGTTCTTC
abundance: NA; v_gene: TRBV29-1; j_gene: TRBJ1-2; d_gene: NA; CDR3aa: CSVEPGDYGYTF; CDR3nt: TGCAGCGTTGAACCAGGGGACTATGGCTACACCTTC
abundance: NA; v_gene: TRBV18; j_gene: TRBJ1-1; d_gene: NA; CDR3aa: CASSRSRGNTEAFF; CDR3nt: TGTGCCAGCTCACGCTCGAGGGGGAACACTGAAGCTTTCTTT
abundance: NA; v_gene: TRBV7-8; j_gene: TRBJ1-3; d_gene: TRBD1; CDR3aa: CASSSRRDSHNTIYF; CDR3nt: TGTGCCAGCAGCTCCCGCCGGGACAGCCACAACACCATATATTTT
abundance: NA; v_gene: TRBV6-5; j_gene: TRBJ2-7; d_gene: NA; CDR3aa: CASKGSSYEQYF; CDR3nt: TGTGCCAGCAAAGGCAGCTCCTACGAGCAGTACTTC
abundance: NA; v_gene: TRBV5-6; j_gene: TRBJ2-7; d_gene: NA; CDR3aa: CASSLWPGVVYEQYF; CDR3nt: TGTGCCAGCAGCTTGTGGCCAGGGGTCGTCTACGAGCAGTACTTC
abundance: few; v_gene: TRBV5-4; j_gene: TRBJ2-3; d_gene: NA; CDR3aa: CASKEGFTDTQYF; CDR3nt: TGTGCCAGCAAGGAGGGGTTCACAGATACGCAGTATTTT
abundance: NA; v_gene: TRBV5-1; j_gene: TRBJ2-7; d_gene: TRBD2; CDR3aa: CASSLSPSIAGAYEQYF; CDR3nt: TGCGCCAGCAGCTTAAGCCCCTCCATAGCGGGGGCCTACGAGCAGTACTTC
abundance: few; v_gene: TRBV24-1; j_gene: TRBJ2-7; d_gene: TRBD1; CDR3aa: CATSDRGQGYEQYF; CDR3nt: TGTGCCACCAGTGACCGGGGACAGGGCTACGAGCAGTACTTC
abundance: NA; v_gene: TRBV7-9; j_gene: TRBJ2-1; d_gene: TRBD2; CDR3aa: CASTSGSGPYNEQFF; CDR3nt: TGTGCCAGCACTTCGGGTAGCGGGCCTTACAATGAGCAGTTCTTC
abundance: few; v_gene: TRBV16; j_gene: TRBJ1-2; d_gene: NA; CDR3aa: CASSQSWDQGGYTF; CDR3nt: TGTGCCAGCAGCCAATCTTGGGATCAGGGAGGCTACACCTTC
abundance: NA; v_gene: TRBV18; j_gene: TRBJ2-7; d_gene: NA; CDR3aa: CASSPEPNEQYF; CDR3nt: TGTGCCAGCTCACCTGAGCCCAACGAGCAGTACTTC
abundance: NA; v_gene: TRBV12-3/TRBV12-4; j_gene: TRBJ2-3; d_gene: NA; CDR3aa: CASSLTLGPELYTQYF; CDR3nt: TGTGCCAGCAGTTTAACTTTGGGGCCCGAACTCTATACGCAGTATTTT
abundance: few; v_gene: TRBV7-3; j_gene: TRBJ2-3; d_gene: TRBD2; CDR3aa: CASSSGLVGTDTQYF; CDR3nt: TGTGCCAGCAGCTCGGGACTAGTAGGCACAGATACGCAGTATTTT
abundance: NA; v_gene: TRBV6-5; j_gene: TRBJ2-5; d_gene: NA; CDR3aa: CASRTGAFEQETQYF; CDR3nt: TGTGCCAGCAGAACCGGGGCCTTCGAGCAGGAGACCCAGTACTTC
abundance: many; v_gene: TRBV11-1; j_gene: TRBJ2-4; d_gene: NA; CDR3aa: CASSLERAKNIQYF; CDR3nt: TGTGCCAGCAGCCTAGAAAGAGCCAAAAACATTCAGTACTTC